This T cell receptor (beta chain) was sequenced for a study of cytomegalovirus exposure and HLA in healthy donors. The study's findings and limits: Across all donors, roughly uniform sequencing depth was an assumption of the presence/absence analyses. Reportedly, HLA-A and HLA-B alleles of most subjects were accurately predicted from TCR beta. Some segments of the V type, notably TRBV6-2 and TRBV6-3, were excluded as indistinguishable.

Concerning this clone itself: The antigen is not known.

A multiplex PCR was run with 60 Vbeta primers and 13 Jbeta primers. Assay used: immunoSEQ multiplex PCR; TCRdb lists only in-frame clones, some missing. The table shows 150,000 to 200,000 clones, with approximately 81% occurring only once. This CDR3 comprises 14 residues. Germline assignment: CDR1 MNHEY and CDR2 SVGAGI. J lost 5 bases, V lost 5 bases, and 5 bases had no gene match. This TCR was sampled from a male donor in good health and CMV-seronegative. Sequenced material: PBMCs. The rearrangement links TRBV6-5 to TRBJ2-2; 7 bases align to TRBD1. The CDR3 sequence is CASSRVRGTGELFF. CDR3 in DNA: TGTGCCAGCAGTAGAGTCAGGGGGACCGGGGAGCTGTTTTTT.